The 29 T cell receptor beta chains reported below all come from one sample, sequenced in a study of molecular identifiers for immune sequencing clone quantification. MiXCR was run by TCRdb on the PCR reads, yielding one entry per CDR3 protein. Among just under 650,000 distinct CDR3 sequences, approximately 20% were seen once, and the ten largest hold roughly 0.85%. Sequencing input: naive CD8+ T cells from blood, with Jurkat cell RNA spiked in. The subset was: FACS-sorted CD8+CD4-CCR7+CD45RA+ naive T cells. The source is a human donor in good health. Some libraries in this study had Jurkat cell RNA spiked in.

This clonotype was seen repeatedly, ten times or more. One end of the junction does not line up with germline, which may come from a read error. The chain carries TRBV29-1 and TRBJ1-4; no firm D call. Germline V lookup: CDR1 SQVTM, CDR2 ANQGSEA. The CDR3 is 10 residues long. This CDR3 reads CVGQDEKLFF. CDR3 sequence (DNA): TGTGTTGGTCAGGATGAAAAACTGTTTTTT.

With respect to this clonotype: This may stem from a read error, because a much larger clone lies one nucleotide away. The chain links TRBV5-1 to TRBJ2-1, with D unclear. CDR3 size: 13 residues. The germline gives CDR1 SGHRS, CDR2 YFSETQ. V lost 0 bases and J lost 10, with 11 bases in between. Written as DNA, the CDR3 is TGCGCCAGCAGCTTGGCCGTATACGACGAGCAGTTCTTC. This codes for CASSLAVYDEQFF.

This clonotype came up many times. This chain joins TRBV6-6 and TRBJ2-2; TRBD2 matches at 8 bases. The CDR3 contains 16 residues. Germline V gene sequence: CDR1 MNHNY, CDR2 SVGAGI (reference sequence). Trimming removed 10 bases from V and 6 bases from J; junction bases left unmatched: 16. Here the CDR3 reads CANRGKAGGIPGELFF. CDR3 DNA sequence: TGTGCCAATCGGGGAAAGGCGGGAGGTATCCCCGGGGAGCTGTTTTTT.

This clonotype has only a few counts. The rearrangement joins TRBV4-1 to TRBJ2-4; D is undetermined. Deletions cut 2 bases from V and 1 base from J, with 18 bases between. The CDR3 is 18 residues long. Looked up from germline, CDR1 is MGHRA and CDR2 is YSYEKL. The CDR3 sequence: CASSQQHASRAAKNIQYF. The CDR3 DNA reads TGCGCCAGCAGCCAACAACATGCGTCGCGTGCGGCCAAAAACATTCAGTACTTC.

This clonotype was picked up a small number of times. A much larger clone differs from this one at a single base, so this may be a read error. Likely a read error: the CDR3 ends without its conserved phenylalanine or tryptophan. The rearrangement joins TRBV6-5 to TRBJ2-3; D remains ambiguous. Between the trimmed V and J ends, which lost 0 bases and 5 bases, there was a span of 9 bases. Germline CDR1 is MNHEY and CDR2 is SVGAGI. This CDR3 is built from 14 residues. CDR3 protein: CASSYSNYIDTQYL. Written as DNA, the CDR3 is TGTGCCAGCAGTTACTCGAATTATATAGATACGCAGTATCTT.

This clonotype was counted many times. The rearrangement links TRBV27 to TRBJ2-3; D is uncertain. This CDR3 has 12 amino acids. Trimming took off 2 bases at V and 5 bases at J, with 5 bases between the two ends. The germline CDR1 and CDR2 sequences are MNHEY and SMNVEV (reference sequence). As DNA, the CDR3 is TGTGCCAGCAGTTTAACGGGAGATACGCAGTATTTT. Translated: CASSLTGDTQYF.

The table lists this clonotype with a few counts. The chain is built from TRBV27 and TRBJ2-7; tentative D call: TRBD1 (6 bases). V was clipped by 5 bases and J by 2 bases, with 13 bases between them. The CDR3 contains 14 residues. Per the germline V gene, CDR1 is MNHEY and CDR2 is SMNVEV (reference sequence). The CDR3 sequence is CASSEGHLPYEQYF. The DNA for the CDR3 is TGTGCCAGCAGTGAGGGACATCTACCCTACGAGCAGTACTTC.

Remarks on this clonotype: This may stem from a read error, because a much larger clone lies one nucleotide away. V gene TRBV6-5 combines with J gene TRBJ2-3; no clear D. This CDR3 spans 15 amino acids. The ends were cut back, 2 bases at V and 2 bases at J, with 11 bases in the middle. Germline CDR1 reads MNHEY; CDR2 reads SVGAGI. CDR3 protein: CASSYPSMNTDTQYF. The CDR3 bases are TGTGCCAGCAGTTACCCGAGTATGAACACAGATACGCAGTATTTT.

This clonotype was picked up many times. The chain couples TRBV5-5 to TRBJ2-1; TRBD1 or TRBD2 may be the D gene (5 bases each). CDR3 length equals 15 residues. V was trimmed by 2 bases and J by 8 bases, leaving 17 bases between them. CDR1 is SGHKS and CDR2 is YYEKEE in the germline V gene (reference sequence). The CDR3 nucleotides read TGTGCCAGCAGCTTTGGCCAGGGTTTGGGGGATGAGCAGTTCTTC. Its protein is CASSFGQGLGDEQFF.

In regard to this clonotype: The germline gene is not matched at one end of the junction; a read error may be the cause. The CDR3 loop is CASSYTGTADTQYF. CDR3 bases: TGTGCCAGCAGTTACACAGGAACCGCAGATACACAGTATTTT. The chain uses TRBV6-8 and TRBJ2-3; D may be TRBD1 (5 bases). This CDR3 comprises 14 residues. Germline assignment: CDR1 MNHGY and CDR2 SAAAGT.

This clonotype was seen ten or more times. The chain couples TRBV7-6 to TRBJ1-2; D is undetermined. The CDR3 contains 17 residues. Germline V lookup: CDR1 SGHVS, CDR2 FNYEAQ. Trimming cost V 5 bases and J 0 bases, with 19 bases left between them. In nucleotides, the CDR3 is TGTGCCAGCAGCCCAACCGCGGACGGTGGGGCTAACTATGGCTACACCTTC. Residues: CASSPTADGGANYGYTF. The variable domain in full, completed from reference TRBV7-6 and TRBJ1-2, reads GAGVSQSPRYKVTKRGQDVALRCDPISGHVSLYWYRQALGQGPEFLTYFNYEAQQDKSGLPNDRFSAERPEGSISTLTIQRTEQRDSAMYRCASSPTADGGANYGYTFGSGTRLTVV.

This clonotype has at least ten counts. The V gene is TRBV6-5, the J gene TRBJ2-1, with 7 bases fitting TRBD2. From germline, CDR1 is MNHEY and CDR2 SVGAGI. The CDR3 contains 14 residues. V was clipped by 2 bases and J by 4 bases; unmatched bases: 2. The CDR3 is CASSYGGGYNEQFF. The CDR3, as DNA: TGTGCCAGCAGTTACGGGGGGGGGTACAATGAGCAGTTCTTC.

The genes are TRBV5-1 and TRBJ2-7, with D perhaps matching TRBD1 (5 bases). V lost 0 bases, J lost 5 bases, and 9 bases lay in between. The CDR3 is made up of 13 amino acids. The germline V gene encodes CDR1 SGHRS and CDR2 YFSETQ. This chain's CDR3 is CASSLEGWHEQYF. As DNA, the CDR3 is TGCGCCAGCAGCTTGGAGGGGTGGCACGAGCAGTACTTC.

This clonotype was picked up many times. The rearrangement uses TRBV12-3 or TRBV12-4 and TRBJ2-3; D may be TRBD1 (6 bases). V lost 5 bases and J lost 0, with 9 bases in between. There are 14 residues in the CDR3. The CDR3 loop reads CASSRTASTDTQYF. DNA of the CDR3: TGTGCCAGCAGTAGGACAGCTAGCACAGATACGCAGTATTTT.

This clonotype was seen ten or more times. The chain has TRBV28 and TRBJ2-3; TRBD2 matches at 8 bases. After removal of 5 bases from V and 0 bases from J, the junction contained 10 bases not matched to a gene. There are 17 residues in the CDR3. Germline V lookup: CDR1 MDHEN, CDR2 SYDVKM. Here the CDR3 reads CASSLPVLAASTDTQYF. In DNA, the CDR3 is TGTGCCAGCAGTCTCCCCGTACTAGCGGCTAGCACAGATACGCAGTATTTT.

This clonotype was counted ten times or more. This rearrangement joins TRBV7-8 to TRBJ1-5; D is ambiguous. V lost 1 base and J lost 0, with 10 bases in between. The CDR3 is made up of 16 amino acids. CDR1 is SGHVS, CDR2 FQNEAQ, per germline. The CDR3 DNA follows: TGTGCCAGCAGCTTAGATAGGATTAATAGCAATCAGCCCCAGCATTTT. Translating it yields CASSLDRINSNQPQHF. Filled out from reference TRBV7-8 and TRBJ1-5, the complete variable domain reads GAGVSQSPRYKVAKRGQDVALRCDPISGHVSLFWYQQALGQGPEFLTYFQNEAQLDKSGLPSDRFFAERPEGSVSTLKIQRTQQEDSAVYLCASSLDRINSNQPQHFGDGTRLSIL.

Comment on this clonotype: A much larger clonotype is one base distant, so this may be a read error. The V and J genes are TRBV27 and TRBJ2-3, with TRBD2 matching 7 bases. Looked up from germline, CDR1 is MNHEY and CDR2 is SMNVEV (reference sequence). This CDR3 spans 14 amino acids. The CDR3 nucleotides read TGTGCCAGCAGTTTATTGGGGGGGTCAGATGCGCAGTATTTT. This encodes CASSLLGGSDAQYF.

This clonotype was seen ten or more times. J is TRBJ2-7 and V is TRBV20-1; TRBD2 matches 8 bases. The CDR3 has 16 residues. J was trimmed by 2 bases and V by 5 bases; bases with no gene match: 14. Per the germline V gene, CDR1 is DFQATT and CDR2 is SNEGSKA (reference sequence). Here the CDR3 reads CSAWAPGVAGTYEQYF. The CDR3 coding sequence is TGCAGTGCTTGGGCCCCCGGGGTAGCGGGGACCTACGAGCAGTACTTC.

As to this clonotype: A much larger clone differs by one base, so this may be a read error. This chain joins TRBV6-4 and TRBJ1-1; perhaps TRBD1 as D (6 bases). Germline V gene sequence: CDR1 MRHNA, CDR2 SNTAGT. The CDR3 covers 12 residues. The CDR3 region has the DNA TGTGACGGCGGAGGGGGAGATGCTGAAGCTTTCTTT. It translates to CDGGGGDAEAFF.

As concerns this clonotype: Germline is not matched at one junction end, which may reflect a read error. This chain links TRBV6-6 with TRBJ1-2, with D possibly matching TRBD1 (6 bases). The CDR3 contains 14 residues. CDR1 and CDR2 (germline): MNHNY, SVGAGI (reference sequence). The CDR3 DNA sequence: TGTGCCAGCAGTTACTCTGCAGGGGCGGATGGCCACACCTTC. It translates to CASSYSAGADGHTF.

This clonotype was seen at least ten times. V usage is TRBV10-3 and J usage is TRBJ2-7, with TRBD2 matching 12 bases. Germline trimming cut 6 bases from V and 3 bases from J; bases unmatched to any gene: 6. This CDR3 spans 15 amino acids. Germline assignment: CDR1 ENHRY and CDR2 SYGVKD. The CDR3 nucleotides read TGTGCCATCAGCCTGACTAGCGGGGGATTCTACGAGCAGTACTTC. Its translation is CAISLTSGGFYEQYF.

V is TRBV5-8 and J is TRBJ1-1; D gene ambiguous. This CDR3 has 12 residues. The germline CDR1 and CDR2 sequences are SGHTS and YDEGEE. The germline V and J ends were trimmed by 9 bases and 4 bases, with 13 bases remaining between them. CDR3 DNA sequence: TGTGCCATCCTAGTCGTGGGCACTGAAGCTTTCTTT. Translation: CAILVVGTEAFF. Full variable domain (remainder filled in from reference TRBV5-8 and TRBJ1-1): EAGVTQSPTHLIKTRGQQATLRCSPISGHTSVYWYQQALGLGLQFLLWYDEGEERNRGNFPPRFSGRQFPNYSSELNVNALELEDSALYLCAILVVGTEAFFGQGTRLTVV.

J is TRBJ1-2 and V is TRBV10-3; D not resolved. The CDR3 consists of 13 residues. V dropped 3 bases and J dropped 3 bases, with 8 bases sitting between them. Germline V gene data show CDR1 as ENHRY and CDR2 as SYGVKD. The DNA for the CDR3 is TGTGCCATCAGTGATATAGACGACTATGGCTACACCTTC. The encoded protein is CAISDIDDYGYTF.

Turning to this clonotype: A much bigger clone sits one base away, suggesting this may be a read error. The chain uses TRBV7-8 and TRBJ2-5, with 7 bases lining up with TRBD2. CDR1 is SGHVS and CDR2 is FQNEAQ in the germline V gene. CDR3 length: 16 residues. CDR3 coding DNA: TGTGCCGGCAGCTTAGCTTGGGGGGGGATTCAAGAGACCCAGTACTTC. The encoded protein is CAGSLAWGGIQETQYF.

The chain links TRBV9 to TRBJ2-7; D might be TRBD1 (6 bases). From germline, CDR1 is SGDLS and CDR2 YYNGEE. The V gene lost 4 bases and the J gene lost 2 bases, with 10 bases spanning the gap. This CDR3 spans 13 amino acids. CDR3 in amino acids: CASSTRDTYEQYF. CDR3 nucleotide sequence: TGTGCCAGCAGCACCCGGGACACCTACGAGCAGTACTTC.

This clonotype was seen a few times. The genes are TRBV12-3 or TRBV12-4 and TRBJ2-5, with TRBD2 matching over 10 bases. The junction had 16 bases not matched to a gene; V was cut back by 3 bases and J by 6 bases. This CDR3 is built from 18 residues. CDR3 in amino acids: CASSLYGLAGDSGKTQYF. The DNA of the CDR3 is TGTGCCAGCAGTTTGTATGGGCTAGCGGGGGACTCCGGGAAGACCCAGTACTTC.

This clonotype was counted many times. The CDR3 DNA sequence: TGTGCCAGCAGCGTAGAGGGGCTCACAGATACGCAGTATTTT. Translated, it gives CASSVEGLTDTQYF. The chain is built from TRBV9 and TRBJ2-3; D perhaps matches TRBD1 (5 bases). CDR1 and CDR2 from the germline V gene are SGDLS and YYNGEE. The CDR3 is 14 residues long. Trimming stripped 0 bases from V and 2 bases from J, with 7 bases between.

This clonotype was counted many times. The rearrangement uses TRBV24-1 and TRBJ2-3; 11 nucleotides align to TRBD2. The CDR3 loop spans 21 amino acids. Germline V CDR1 and CDR2: KGHDR, SFDVKD. Germline trimming cut 1 base from V and 2 bases from J; bases unmatched to any gene: 16. The CDR3 is CATSDFEWVSGLAVHTDTQYF. CDR3 sequence (DNA): TGTGCCACCAGTGATTTTGAGTGGGTTTCGGGACTAGCGGTTCACACAGATACGCAGTATTTT.

This clonotype has just a few counts. The V call is TRBV28, the J call TRBJ2-7, with TRBD1 as a possible D gene (6 bases). V lost 6 bases, J lost 1 base, and 16 bases lay in between. CDR3 size: 15 residues. Germline V gene sequence: CDR1 MDHEN, CDR2 SYDVKM. The CDR3 sequence is CASRGDDRLSYEQYF. For the CDR3, the DNA is TGTGCCAGCAGGGGGGATGACAGGTTATCCTACGAGCAGTACTTC.